These T cell receptor beta chains were read from a single sample in a study of OX40 agonist ivuxolimab in advanced cancers. TCRdb keeps only in-frame clones here, not all; method: immunoSEQ multiplex PCR. Here the sample spans around 26,000 clones, 75% to 80% being singletons. The material was CD4+ or CD8+ T cells sorted from blood, obtained in a trial of the OX40 agonist ivuxolimab. These receptors originate from an adult with an advanced solid tumor such as melanoma, head and neck, liver or kidney cancer. CDR3s include the opening cysteine and the closing phenylalanine or tryptophan. D genes are given only for firm matches. Expanded clones get a size class; other rows say once, few or many, or leave the size out.

>12|NA|TRBJ2-2|TRBV5-1|few
TGCGCCAGCGGTGGGGGGCCCGGGGAGCTGTTTTTT
CASGGGPGELFF
>16|NA|TRBJ2-1|TRBV7-2|NA
TGTGCCAGCAGCTGGTACCCGGCACCCACCCCCAATGAGCAGTTCTTC
CASSWYPAPTPNEQFF
>12|NA|TRBJ2-1|TRBV5-5|NA
TGTGCCAGCAGCTGGGGACTCAATGAGCAGTTCTTC
CASSWGLNEQFF
>14|NA|TRBJ1-2|TRBV6-6|few
TGTGCCAGCAGTGCCTCTACAGCTAACTATGGCTACACCTTC
CASSASTANYGYTF
>14|NA|TRBJ1-2|TRBV5-8|NA
TGTGCCAGCGCCGGGAGGACCCCTAACTATGGCTACACCTTC
CASAGRTPNYGYTF
>15|NA|TRBJ2-1|TRBV28|NA
TGTGCCAGCAGTTTGAGGAGAACATACGAAAATGAGCAGTTCTTC
CASSLRRTYENEQFF
>15|NA|TRBJ2-1|TRBV5-4|NA
TGTGCCAGCAGTGTAGGAGCGGGGACAGACAATGAGCAGTTCTTC
CASSVGAGTDNEQFF
>15|NA|TRBJ2-1|TRBV27|once
TGTGCCAGCACCCCCTCGATGAGCTCCTACAATGAGCAGTTCTTC
CASTPSMSSYNEQFF
>17|NA|TRBJ1-1|TRBV13|once
TGTGCCAGCAGTGAATGGCCGCGGGGACTCCTGAACACTGAAGCTTTCTTT
CASSEWPRGLLNTEAFF
>12|NA|TRBJ1-5|TRBV6-6|NA
TGTGCCAGCACCGGGGGCAATCAGCCCCAGCATTTT
CASTGGNQPQHF
>18|TRBD2|TRBJ2-3|TRBV9|NA
TGTGCCAGCAGCGTAGTAGGGACTAGCGGGGGGAGGGGAGATACGCAGTATTTT
CASSVVGTSGGRGDTQYF
>14|TRBD2|TRBJ2-3|TRBV9|NA
TGTGCCAGCAGTCCTAGCGGGAGCGCAGATACGCAGTATTTT
CASSPSGSADTQYF
>15|NA|TRBJ2-6|TRBV27|NA
TGTGCCAGCAGTTTGACGATCTCTGGGGCCAACGTCCTGACTTTC
CASSLTISGANVLTF
>13|NA|TRBJ1-2|TRBV30|NA
TGTGCCTGGACCTTCACAGGCCTATATGGCTACACCTTC
CAWTFTGLYGYTF
>14|NA|TRBJ1-2|TRBV28|many
TGTGCCAGCAGTTTAGCTTACCCGGGCTATGGCTACACCTTC
CASSLAYPGYGYTF
>16|TRBD2|TRBJ2-1|TRBV10-2|NA
TGCGCCAGCAGTGTTCTGGCGGGAGGGCCGAACAATGAGCAGTTCTTC
CASSVLAGGPNNEQFF
>18|TRBD2|TRBJ2-7|TRBV28|NA
TGTGCCAGCAGTTCCTACCGACTAGCGGGAGGGCCGAACCACGAGCAGTACTTC
CASSSYRLAGGPNHEQYF
>17|NA|TRBJ2-7|TRBV4-1|NA
TGCGCCAGCAGCCAAGACCCCGAAGGACCCCTCTCCTACGAGCAGTACTTC
CASSQDPEGPLSYEQYF
>13|NA|TRBJ2-1|TRBV9|NA
TGTGCCAGCAGCGTAGCTTATCACAATGAGCAGTTCTTC
CASSVAYHNEQFF